This T cell receptor beta chain was identified during a study of blood T cell repertoires in COVID-19. This clone was counted ten times or more. Trimming cost V 6 bases and J 5 bases; bases outside gene matches: 17. Germline V gene data show CDR1 as SGHNT and CDR2 as YENEEA. This CDR3 region has 17 residues. Sequenced by immunoSEQ multiplex PCR; TCRdb stores in-frame clones only, minus some. The repertoire holds about 210,000 clones, with 84% as singletons. Input material: peripheral blood. The V call is TRBV11-3, the J call TRBJ2-5, with TRBD1 identical over 8 bases. This TCR derives from a man aged 40-49 years who had recovered from COVID-19. The CDR3 protein is CASSGGQGTDRWETQYF. CDR3 nucleotide sequence: TGTGCCAGCAGTGGAGGACAGGGAACAGATAGATGGGAGACCCAGTACTTC.